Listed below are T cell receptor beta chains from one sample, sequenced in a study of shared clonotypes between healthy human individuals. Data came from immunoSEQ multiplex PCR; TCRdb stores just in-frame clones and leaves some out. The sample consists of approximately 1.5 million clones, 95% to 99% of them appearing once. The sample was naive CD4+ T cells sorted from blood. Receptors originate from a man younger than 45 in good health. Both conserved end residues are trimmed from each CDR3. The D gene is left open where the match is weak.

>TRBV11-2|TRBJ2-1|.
ASSLGLLNYNEQF
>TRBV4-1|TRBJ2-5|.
ASMQGPQETQY
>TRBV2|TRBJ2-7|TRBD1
ASSVRDSWEQY
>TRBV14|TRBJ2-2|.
ASSPLFSGANTGELF
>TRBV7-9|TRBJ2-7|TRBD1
ASSWTRDRTYEQY
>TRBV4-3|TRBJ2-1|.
ASSQIRDNPYNEQF
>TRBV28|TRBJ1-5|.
ASGLSVGGNQPQH
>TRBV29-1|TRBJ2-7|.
SVEADYEQY
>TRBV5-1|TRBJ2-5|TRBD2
ASSSELAEETQY
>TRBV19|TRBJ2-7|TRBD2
ASRTSGRAYEQY
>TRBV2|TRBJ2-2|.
ASRPGRAGELF
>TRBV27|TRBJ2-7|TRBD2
ASSRLANYEQY
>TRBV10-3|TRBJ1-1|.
ATVLGSLNTEAF
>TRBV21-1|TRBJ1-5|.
ASSIGGFWQPQH
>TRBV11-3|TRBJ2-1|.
ASSLDLYNEQF
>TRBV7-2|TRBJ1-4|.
ASSLGRTGVNEKLF
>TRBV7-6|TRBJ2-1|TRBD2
ASSLVTSGRNSYNEQF
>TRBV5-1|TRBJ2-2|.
ASSTTVTGELF
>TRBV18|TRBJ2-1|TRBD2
ASSPQSSGSYGDNEQF
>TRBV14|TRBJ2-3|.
ASSQRGLDTQY
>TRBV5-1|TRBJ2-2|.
ASSGQPNTGELF
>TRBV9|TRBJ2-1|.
ASSHGGGSSYNEQF
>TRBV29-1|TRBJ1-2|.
SVEDSNNYGYT
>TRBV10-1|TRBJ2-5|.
ASSLTHTLQQETQY
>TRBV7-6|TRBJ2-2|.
ASSLGVSGELF
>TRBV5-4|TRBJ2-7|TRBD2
ASSLGRERSYEQY
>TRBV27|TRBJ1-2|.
ASSLVPDRRGYGYT
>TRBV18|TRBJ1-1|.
ASSYRVGHGNTEAF
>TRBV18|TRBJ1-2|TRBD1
ASSLRDRRGYT
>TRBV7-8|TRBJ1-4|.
ASSLAGGEGEKLF
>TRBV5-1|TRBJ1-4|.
ASSKNSETNEKLF
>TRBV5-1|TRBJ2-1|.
ASSAIQGTYNEQF
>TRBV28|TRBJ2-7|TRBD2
ASRVGGWTSGSPYEQY
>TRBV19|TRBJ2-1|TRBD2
ASSRTSGRADNEQF
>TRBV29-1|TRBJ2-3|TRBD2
SVEGLASGRGTDTQY
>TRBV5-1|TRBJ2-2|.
ASSLVAGLSTGELF